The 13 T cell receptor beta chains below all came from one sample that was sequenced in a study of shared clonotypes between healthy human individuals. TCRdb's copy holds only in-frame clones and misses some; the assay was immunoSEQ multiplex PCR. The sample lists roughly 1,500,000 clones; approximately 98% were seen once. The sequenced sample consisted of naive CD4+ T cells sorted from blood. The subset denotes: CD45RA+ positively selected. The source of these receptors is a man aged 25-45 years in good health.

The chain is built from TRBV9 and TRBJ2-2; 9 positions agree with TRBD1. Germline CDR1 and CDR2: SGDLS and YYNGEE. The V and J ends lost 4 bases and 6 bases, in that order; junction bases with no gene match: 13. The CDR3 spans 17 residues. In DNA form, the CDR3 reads TGTGCCAGCAGCCCCCCTCCGGGACAGGGTCGTCCCGGGGAGCTGTTTTTT. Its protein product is CASSPPPGQGRPGELFF.

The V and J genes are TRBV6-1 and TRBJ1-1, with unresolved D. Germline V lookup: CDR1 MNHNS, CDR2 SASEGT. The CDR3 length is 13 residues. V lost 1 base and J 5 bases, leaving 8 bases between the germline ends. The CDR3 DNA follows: TGTGCCAGCAGTGAAGTCCCCCCGACTGAAGCTTTCTTT. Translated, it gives CASSEVPPTEAFF.

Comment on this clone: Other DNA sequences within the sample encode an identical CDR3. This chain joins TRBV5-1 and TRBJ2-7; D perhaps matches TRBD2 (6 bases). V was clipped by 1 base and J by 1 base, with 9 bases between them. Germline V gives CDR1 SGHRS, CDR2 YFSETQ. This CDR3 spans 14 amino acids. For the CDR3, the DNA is TGCGCCAGCAGCTTGCTGGGGGGATCCTACGAGCAGTACTTC. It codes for CASSLLGGSYEQYF.

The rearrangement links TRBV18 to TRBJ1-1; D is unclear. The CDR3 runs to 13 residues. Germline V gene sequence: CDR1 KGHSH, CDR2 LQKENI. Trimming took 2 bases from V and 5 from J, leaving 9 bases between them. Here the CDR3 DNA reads TGTGCCAGCTCACCAAACAGTGGAACTGAAGCTTTCTTT. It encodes CASSPNSGTEAFF.

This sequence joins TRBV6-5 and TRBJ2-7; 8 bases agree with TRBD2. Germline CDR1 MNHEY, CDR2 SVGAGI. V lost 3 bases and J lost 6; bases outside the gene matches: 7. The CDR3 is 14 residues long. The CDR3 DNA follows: TGTGCCAGCAGTTATTCGGGAGGGTTGAGCGAGCAGTACTTC. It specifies CASSYSGGLSEQYF.

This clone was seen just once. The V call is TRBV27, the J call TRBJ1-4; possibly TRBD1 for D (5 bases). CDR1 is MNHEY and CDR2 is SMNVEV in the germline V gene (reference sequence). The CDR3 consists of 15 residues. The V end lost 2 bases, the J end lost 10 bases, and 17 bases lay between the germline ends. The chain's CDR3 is CASSLSWAGQGKLFF. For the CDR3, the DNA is TGTGCCAGCAGTTTAAGCTGGGCCGGACAAGGAAAACTGTTTTTT.

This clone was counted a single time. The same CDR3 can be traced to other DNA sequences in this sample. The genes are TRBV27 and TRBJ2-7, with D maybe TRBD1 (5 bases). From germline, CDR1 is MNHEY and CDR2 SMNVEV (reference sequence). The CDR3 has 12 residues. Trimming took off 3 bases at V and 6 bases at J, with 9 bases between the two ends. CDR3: CASSFRGAEQYF. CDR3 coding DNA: TGTGCCAGCAGTTTTAGGGGCGCCGAGCAGTACTTC.

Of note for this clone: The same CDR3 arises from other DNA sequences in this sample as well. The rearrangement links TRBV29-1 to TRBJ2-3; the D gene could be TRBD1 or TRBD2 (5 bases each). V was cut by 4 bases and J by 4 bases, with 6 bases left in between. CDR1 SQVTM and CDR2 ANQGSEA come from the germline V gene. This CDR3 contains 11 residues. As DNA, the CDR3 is TGCAGCGTTGGAGGGGCAGATACGCAGTATTTT. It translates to CSVGGADTQYF.

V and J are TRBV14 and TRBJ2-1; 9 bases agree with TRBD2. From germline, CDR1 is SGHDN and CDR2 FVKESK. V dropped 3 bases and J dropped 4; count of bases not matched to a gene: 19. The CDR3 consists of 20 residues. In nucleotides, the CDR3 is TGTGCCAGCAGCCAGACCAACAGACGGAGAGCGGGAGGCACGTACAATGAGCAGTTCTTC. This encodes CASSQTNRRRAGGTYNEQFF.

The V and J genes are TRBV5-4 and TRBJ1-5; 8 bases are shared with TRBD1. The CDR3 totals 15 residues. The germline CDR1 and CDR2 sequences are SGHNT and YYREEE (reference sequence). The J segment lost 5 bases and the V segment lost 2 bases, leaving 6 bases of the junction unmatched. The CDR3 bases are TGTGCCAGCAGCTTTGGACAGGGAAAAGATCAGCCCCAGCATTTT. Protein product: CASSFGQGKDQPQHF.

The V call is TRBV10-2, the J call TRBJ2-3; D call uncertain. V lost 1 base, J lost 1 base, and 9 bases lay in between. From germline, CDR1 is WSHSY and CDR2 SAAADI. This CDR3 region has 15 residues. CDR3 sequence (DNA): TGCGCCAGCAGTGAGTTAAGAGCTGGCACAGATACGCAGTATTTT. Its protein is CASSELRAGTDTQYF.

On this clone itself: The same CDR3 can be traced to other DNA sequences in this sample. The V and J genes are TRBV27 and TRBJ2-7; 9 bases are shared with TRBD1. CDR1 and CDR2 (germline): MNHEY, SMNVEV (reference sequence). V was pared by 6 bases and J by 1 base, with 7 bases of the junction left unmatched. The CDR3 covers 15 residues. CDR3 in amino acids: CASRLSGTGSYEQYF. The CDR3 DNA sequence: TGTGCCAGCAGACTCTCCGGGACAGGGTCCTACGAGCAGTACTTC.

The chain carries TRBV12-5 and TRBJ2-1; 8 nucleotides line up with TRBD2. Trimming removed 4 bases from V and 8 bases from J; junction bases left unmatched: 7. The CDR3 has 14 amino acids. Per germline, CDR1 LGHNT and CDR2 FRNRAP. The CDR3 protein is CASGWAGGSDEQFF. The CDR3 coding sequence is TGTGCTAGTGGTTGGGCGGGAGGTAGCGATGAGCAGTTCTTC.